The 8 T cell receptor beta chains in this list originate from one sample, sequenced in a study of T cell responses to AZD1222 COVID-19 vaccine. Assay used: immunoSEQ multiplex PCR; TCRdb lists only in-frame clones, some missing. The repertoire includes 200,000 or so clones, just under 90% of them detected once, and under 8% sits in the top ten. This specimen was peripheral blood, taken on day 0 of AZD1222 vaccination. These receptors all stem from an adult in good health.

The rearrangement joins TRBV27 to TRBJ2-7; 9 positions agree with TRBD1. V dropped 8 bases and J dropped 7; count of bases not matched to a gene: 15. This CDR3 contains 15 residues. Germline V gene lookup returns CDR1 MNHEY and CDR2 SMNVEV (reference sequence). The CDR3 is CASLPIFTGGGEQYF. CDR3 sequence (DNA): TGTGCCAGCCTACCAATATTTACAGGGGGCGGGGAGCAGTACTTC.

The chain couples TRBV2 to TRBJ1-2; tentatively, D is TRBD1 (6 bases). The CDR3 extends over 13 amino acids. Per the germline V gene, CDR1 is SNHLY and CDR2 is FYNNEI. Trimming shortened V by 5 bases and J by 5 bases, and 12 bases separated the two germline ends. Here the CDR3 reads CASSQQGLYGYTF. DNA for the CDR3: TGTGCCAGCAGTCAACAGGGACTGTATGGCTACACCTTC. The entire variable domain, with the rest obtained from reference TRBV2 and TRBJ1-2, is as follows: EPEVTQTPSHQVTQMGQEVILRCVPISNHLYFYWYRQILGQKVEFLVSFYNNEISEKSEIFDDQFSVERPDGSNFTLKIRSTKLEDSAMYFCASSQQGLYGYTFGSGTRLTVV.

The rearrangement links TRBV7-9 to TRBJ2-7, with no clear D. Germline-derived CDR1 and CDR2 are SEHNR and FQNEAQ (reference sequence). Trimming pared 5 bases from V and 7 bases from J, leaving 18 bases between. There are 14 residues in the CDR3. DNA for the CDR3: TGTGCCAGCAGCGCCTTGGGGTTCAACGAGGAGCAGTACTTC. The encoded protein is CASSALGFNEEQYF. The variable domain in full, completed from reference TRBV7-9 and TRBJ2-7, reads DTGVSQNPRHKITKRGQNVTFRCDPISEHNRLYWYRQTLGQGPEFLTYFQNEAQLEKSRLLSDRFSAERPKGSFSTLEIQRTEQGDSAMYLCASSALGFNEEQYFGPGTRLTVT.

The chain links TRBV6-2 or TRBV6-3 to TRBJ1-2, with unresolved D. Germline V lookup: CDR1 MNHEY, CDR2 SVGEGT. The CDR3 spans 11 residues. Trimming stripped 5 bases from V and 2 bases from J, with 3 bases between. CDR3 nucleotide sequence: TGTGCCAGCAGTCCGAACTATGGCTACACCTTC. This sequence encodes CASSPNYGYTF.

The rearrangement joins TRBV5-1 to TRBJ2-2; tentative D call: TRBD2 (5 bases). V lost 2 bases and J 8 bases, leaving 16 bases between the germline ends. Germline values: CDR1 SGHRS, CDR2 YFSETQ. This CDR3 has 15 amino acids. The CDR3 sequence is CASSFDGVGPGELFF. The CDR3 DNA is TGCGCCAGCAGCTTTGACGGGGTTGGGCCGGGGGAGCTGTTTTTT.

The chain employs TRBV5-5 and TRBJ1-2; 7 positions agree with TRBD1. The CDR3 covers 15 residues. V dropped 6 bases and J dropped 7; count of bases not matched to a gene: 15. Germline V gene lookup returns CDR1 SGHKS and CDR2 YYEKEE (reference sequence). The CDR3 sequence: CASTVEQGRPGGYTF. The CDR3, as DNA: TGTGCCAGCACCGTCGAACAGGGGCGGCCAGGTGGCTACACCTTC.

Written as DNA, the CDR3 is TGCAGCGGTCGGACTTCGGGCGGCGAGCAGTACTTC. This encodes CSGRTSGGEQYF. The V and J genes are TRBV29-1 and TRBJ2-7, with a weak D call TRBD2 (5 bases). Looked up from germline, CDR1 is SQVTM and CDR2 is ANQGSEA. This CDR3 region has 12 residues. V was cut by 7 bases and J by 6 bases, with 16 bases left in between.

The V and J genes are TRBV9 and TRBJ1-2; D is undetermined. The V end lost 0 bases, the J end lost 8 bases, and 14 bases lay between the germline ends. This CDR3 contains 14 residues. Germline assignment: CDR1 SGDLS and CDR2 YYNGEE. The CDR3 DNA is TGTGCCAGCAGCGTAGGAGGACTAGGGAGGGGCTACACCTTC. This sequence encodes CASSVGGLGRGYTF.